These 5 T cell receptor beta chains were sequenced from one sample in a study of cytomegalovirus exposure and HLA in healthy donors. TCRdb's copy holds only in-frame clones and misses some; the assay was immunoSEQ multiplex PCR. The table shows 150,000 to 200,000 clones, with approximately 86% occurring only once. Source material: PBMCs. Receptors originate from a young man in good health and CMV-seropositive.

The chain recombines TRBV4-3 with TRBJ2-3, with 14 positions matching TRBD2. After removal of 2 bases from V and 4 bases from J, the junction contained 17 bases not matched to a gene. CDR3 length: 21 residues. The germline gives CDR1 LGHNA, CDR2 YSLEER. CDR3 DNA sequence: TGCGCCAGCAGCCAAAACACCTACGGACTAGCGGGGGGCGGGTATGCAGATACGCAGTATTTT. This sequence encodes CASSQNTYGLAGGGYADTQYF.

The genes are TRBV7-2 and TRBJ2-7, with 7 bases identical to TRBD1. The CDR3 is 15 amino acids. J lost 3 bases, V lost 4 bases, and 9 bases had no gene match. CDR1 and CDR2 (germline): SGHTA, FQGNSA. The CDR3 region is CASSSIQGVVYEQYF. CDR3 nucleotides: TGTGCCAGCAGCTCAATCCAGGGGGTGGTCTACGAGCAGTACTTC.

Written as DNA, the CDR3 is TGTGCCAGCAAACGGGGGGATTTCCAAGAGACCCAGTACTTC. Translation: CASKRGDFQETQYF. This chain uses TRBV6-5 with TRBJ2-5, with 7 bases matching TRBD2. J was trimmed by 1 base and V by 7 bases; bases with no gene match: 6. Germline assignment: CDR1 MNHEY and CDR2 SVGAGI. The CDR3 sequence is 14 residues long.

V and J are TRBV29-1 and TRBJ2-5; D perhaps matches TRBD2 (5 bases). Germline CDR1 reads SQVTM; CDR2 reads ANQGSEA. V was trimmed by 3 bases and J by 4 bases, leaving 12 bases between them. The CDR3 is 13 amino acids. CDR3 sequence: CSVDSGVLETQYF. The CDR3 coding sequence is TGCAGCGTTGACTCCGGGGTTCTAGAGACCCAGTACTTC.

This clone has only a few counts. The chain links TRBV25-1 to TRBJ1-1; 8 bases align to TRBD1. V gave up 8 bases and J gave up 5 bases; unmatched junction bases: 7. CDR3 size: 13 residues. CDR1 MGHDK and CDR2 SYGVNS come from the germline V gene. The DNA for the CDR3 is TGTGCCAGCCGTCAGGGGGCCGGGACTGAAGCTTTCTTT. This gives the protein CASRQGAGTEAFF. Full variable domain (remainder filled in from reference TRBV25-1 and TRBJ1-1): EADIYQTPRYLVIGTGKKITLECSQTMGHDKMYWYQQDPGMELHLIHYSYGVNSTEKGDLSSESTVSRIRTEHFPLTLESARPSHTSQYLCASRQGAGTEAFFGQGTRLTVV.